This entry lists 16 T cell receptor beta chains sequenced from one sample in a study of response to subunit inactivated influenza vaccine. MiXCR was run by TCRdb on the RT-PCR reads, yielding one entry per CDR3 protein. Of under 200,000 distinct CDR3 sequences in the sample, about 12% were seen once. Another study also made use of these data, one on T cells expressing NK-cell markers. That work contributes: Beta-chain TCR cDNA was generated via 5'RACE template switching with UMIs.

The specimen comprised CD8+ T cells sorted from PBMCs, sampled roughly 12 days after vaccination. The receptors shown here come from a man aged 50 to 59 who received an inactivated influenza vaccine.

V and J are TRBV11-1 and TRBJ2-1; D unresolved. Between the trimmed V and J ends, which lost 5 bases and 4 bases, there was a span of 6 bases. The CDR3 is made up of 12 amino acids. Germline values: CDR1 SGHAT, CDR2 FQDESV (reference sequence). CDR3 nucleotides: TGTGCCAGCAGCCCTTTTTACAATGAGCAGTTCTTC. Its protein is CASSPFYNEQFF.

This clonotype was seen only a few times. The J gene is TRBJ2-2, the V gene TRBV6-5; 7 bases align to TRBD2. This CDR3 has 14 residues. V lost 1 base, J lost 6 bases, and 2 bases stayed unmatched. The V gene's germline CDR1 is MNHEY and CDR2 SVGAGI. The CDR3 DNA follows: TGTGCCAGCAGTTACTGGGGGGGTTCCGGGGAGCTGTTTTTT. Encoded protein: CASSYWGGSGELFF.

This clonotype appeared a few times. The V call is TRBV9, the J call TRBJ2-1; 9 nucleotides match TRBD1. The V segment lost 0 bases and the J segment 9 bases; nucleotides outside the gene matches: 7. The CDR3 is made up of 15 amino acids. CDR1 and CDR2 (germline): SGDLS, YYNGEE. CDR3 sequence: CASSVEGQGMGEQFF. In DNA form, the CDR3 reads TGTGCCAGCAGCGTAGAAGGACAGGGGATGGGTGAGCAGTTCTTC.

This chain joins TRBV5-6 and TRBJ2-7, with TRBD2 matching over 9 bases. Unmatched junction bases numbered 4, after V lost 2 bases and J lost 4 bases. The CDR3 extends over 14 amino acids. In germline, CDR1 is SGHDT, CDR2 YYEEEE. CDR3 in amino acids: CASSFLTSGYEQYF. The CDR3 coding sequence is TGTGCCAGCAGCTTCCTGACTAGCGGATACGAGCAGTACTTC.

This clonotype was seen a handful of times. CDR3 amino acids: CAAGGRALYNEQFF. Here the CDR3 DNA reads TGTGCCGCGGGCGGGAGGGCGCTCTACAATGAGCAGTTCTTC. The chain carries TRBV6-2 or TRBV6-3 and TRBJ2-1, with 9 bases fitting TRBD2. This CDR3 is 14 amino acids long. Looked up from germline, CDR1 is MNHEY and CDR2 is SVGEGT. V lost 11 bases to trimming and J lost 3 bases; unmatched junction nucleotides: 8.

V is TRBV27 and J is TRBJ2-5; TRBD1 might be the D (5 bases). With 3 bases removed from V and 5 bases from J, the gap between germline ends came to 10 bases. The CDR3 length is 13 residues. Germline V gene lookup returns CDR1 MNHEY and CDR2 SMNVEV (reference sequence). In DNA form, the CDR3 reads TGTGCCAGCAGTTTTGGCAGGGTGGAGACCCAGTACTTC. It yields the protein CASSFGRVETQYF.

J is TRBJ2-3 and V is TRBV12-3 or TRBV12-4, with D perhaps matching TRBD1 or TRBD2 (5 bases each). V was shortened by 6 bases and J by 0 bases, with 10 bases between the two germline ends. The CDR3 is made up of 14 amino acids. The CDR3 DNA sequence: TGTGCCAGCAGCCTGGGACGGAGCACAGATACGCAGTATTTT. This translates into CASSLGRSTDTQYF.

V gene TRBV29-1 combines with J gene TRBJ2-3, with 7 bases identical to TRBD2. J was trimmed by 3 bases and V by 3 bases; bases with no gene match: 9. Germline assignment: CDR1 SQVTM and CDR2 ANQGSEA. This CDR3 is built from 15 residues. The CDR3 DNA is TGCAGCGTTGACCTGCGGGGGACTCCTACAGATACGCAGTATTTT. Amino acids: CSVDLRGTPTDTQYF.

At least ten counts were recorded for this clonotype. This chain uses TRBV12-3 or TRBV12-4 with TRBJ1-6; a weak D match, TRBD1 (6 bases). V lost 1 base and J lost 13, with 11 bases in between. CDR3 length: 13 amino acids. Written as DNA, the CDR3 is TGTGCCAGCAGTTTAGGGGGGCTAGCGCCCCTCCACTTT. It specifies CASSLGGLAPLHF.

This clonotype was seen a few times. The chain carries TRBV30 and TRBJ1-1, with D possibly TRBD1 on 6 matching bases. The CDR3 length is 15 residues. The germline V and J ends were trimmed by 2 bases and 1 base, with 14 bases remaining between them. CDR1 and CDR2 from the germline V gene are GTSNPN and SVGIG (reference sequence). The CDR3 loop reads CAWSWGLQGNTEAFF. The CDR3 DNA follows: TGTGCCTGGAGTTGGGGTCTACAGGGGAACACTGAAGCTTTCTTT. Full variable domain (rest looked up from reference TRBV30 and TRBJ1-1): SQTIHQWPATLVQPVGSPLSLECTVEGTSNPNLYWYRQAAGRGLQLLFYSVGIGQISSEVPQNLSASRPQDRQFILSSKKLLLSDSGFYLCAWSWGLQGNTEAFFGQGTRLTVV.

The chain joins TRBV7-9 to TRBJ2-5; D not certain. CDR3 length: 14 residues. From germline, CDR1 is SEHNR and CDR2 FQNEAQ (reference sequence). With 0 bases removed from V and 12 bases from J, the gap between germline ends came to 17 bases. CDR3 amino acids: CASSLAYSPMGKYF. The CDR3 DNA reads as TGTGCCAGCAGCTTAGCGTACAGTCCGATGGGGAAGTACTTC. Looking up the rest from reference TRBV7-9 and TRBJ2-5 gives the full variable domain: DTGVSQNPRHKITKRGQNVTFRCDPISEHNRLYWYRQTLGQGPEFLTYFQNEAQLEKSRLLSDRFSAERPKGSFSTLEIQRTEQGDSAMYLCASSLAYSPMGKYFGPGTRLLVL.

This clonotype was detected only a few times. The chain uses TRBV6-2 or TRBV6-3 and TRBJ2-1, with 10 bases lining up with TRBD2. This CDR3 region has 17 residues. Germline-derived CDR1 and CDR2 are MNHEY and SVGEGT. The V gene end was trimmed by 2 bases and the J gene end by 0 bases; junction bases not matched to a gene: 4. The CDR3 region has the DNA TGTGCCAGCAGTTACCTAGCGGGAGTCTCCTCCTACAATGAGCAGTTCTTC. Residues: CASSYLAGVSSYNEQFF.

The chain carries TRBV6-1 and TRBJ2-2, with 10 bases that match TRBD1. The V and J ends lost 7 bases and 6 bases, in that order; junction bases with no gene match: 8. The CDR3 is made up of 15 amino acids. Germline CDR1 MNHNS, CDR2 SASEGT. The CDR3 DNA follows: TGTGCCAGCACCCATTTGGGGACAGGGGCCGGGGAGCTGTTTTTT. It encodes CASTHLGTGAGELFF.

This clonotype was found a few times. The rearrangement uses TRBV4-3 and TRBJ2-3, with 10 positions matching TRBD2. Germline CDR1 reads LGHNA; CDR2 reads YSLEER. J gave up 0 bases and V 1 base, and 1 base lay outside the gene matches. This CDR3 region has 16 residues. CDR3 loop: CASSQVLAGSTDTQYF. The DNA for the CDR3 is TGCGCCAGCAGCCAAGTACTAGCGGGAAGCACAGATACGCAGTATTTT.

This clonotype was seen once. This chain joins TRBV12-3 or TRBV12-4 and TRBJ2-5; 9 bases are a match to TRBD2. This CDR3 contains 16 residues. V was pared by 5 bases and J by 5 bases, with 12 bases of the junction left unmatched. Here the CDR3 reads CASSPLLSGRLETQYF. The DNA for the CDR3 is TGTGCCAGCAGTCCACTCCTTAGCGGGAGATTGGAGACCCAGTACTTC.

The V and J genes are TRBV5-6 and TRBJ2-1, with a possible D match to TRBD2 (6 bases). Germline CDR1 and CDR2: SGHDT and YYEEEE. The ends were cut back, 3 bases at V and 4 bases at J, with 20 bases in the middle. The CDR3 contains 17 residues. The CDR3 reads CASSYMEGWGRYNEQFF. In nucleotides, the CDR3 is TGTGCCAGCAGCTACATGGAGGGGTGGGGTAGGTACAATGAGCAGTTCTTC.